Listed below are T cell receptor beta chains from one sample, sequenced in a study of blood T cell repertoires in COVID-19. Sequencing used immunoSEQ multiplex PCR; TCRdb keeps in-frame clones, though not all of them. The profile shows about 92,000 clones, around 80% of them singletons. The sample consisted of peripheral blood. These receptors came from a man over 45 who had recovered from COVID-19. CDR3s include the opening cysteine and the closing phenylalanine or tryptophan. D genes are given only for firm matches. Size is stated for part of the rows, as once, few or many counts, or as a class when the clone is expanded.

CDR3 protein,CDR3 DNA,clone size,V gene,D gene,J gene,CDR3 length
CSVEVAVAEINTGELFF,TGCAGCGTTGAAGTCGCGGTAGCCGAAATTAACACCGGGGAGCTGTTTTTT,-,TRBV29-1,-,TRBJ2-2,17
CASRPGGAAEQYF,TGCGCCAGCCGACCAGGGGGTGCGGCCGAGCAGTACTTC,many,TRBV5-1,TRBD1,TRBJ2-7,13
CASSPINTEAFF,TGTGCCAGCAGCCCAATTAACACTGAAGCTTTCTTT,-,TRBV7-6,-,TRBJ1-1,12
CASSYSSRQGGVGNQPQHF,TGTGCCAGCAGTTACTCATCTCGACAGGGGGGGGTGGGGAATCAGCCCCAGCATTTT,few,TRBV6-2/TRBV6-3,TRBD1,TRBJ1-5,19
CASSLQGAEAFF,TGTGCCAGCAGCCTACAGGGGGCTGAAGCTTTCTTT,-,TRBV11-1,TRBD1,TRBJ1-1,12
CASSLAGVAGYEQYF,TGTGCCAGCAGCCTCGCGGGGGTAGCGGGCTACGAGCAGTACTTC,-,TRBV5-4,TRBD2,TRBJ2-7,15
CASSIVGSGNIQYF,TGTGCCAGTAGTATCGTAGGCAGCGGAAACATTCAGTACTTC,-,TRBV19,-,TRBJ2-4,14
CASSMQTYRAGANVLTF,TGTGCCAGTAGTATGCAAACCTACAGGGCTGGGGCCAACGTCCTGACTTTC,-,TRBV19,-,TRBJ2-6,17
CASSLDWRGAYEQYF,TGTGCCAGCAGCTTAGATTGGCGGGGAGCCTACGAGCAGTACTTC,-,TRBV13,-,TRBJ2-7,15
CASSQVSGRNEQFF,TGTGCCAGCAGCCAAGTTTCAGGAAGAAATGAGCAGTTCTTC,-,TRBV3-1/TRBV3-2,-,TRBJ2-1,14